The next 27 T cell receptor beta chains were all read from a single sample in a study of blood T cell repertoires in COVID-19 (dated by TCRdb to the early 2020s). Preparation of the library involved the immunoSEQ multiplex PCR assay. Imported from immuneACCESS, the table was reduced by TCRdb to in-frame sequences with V and J called. These copies leave out some clones; in studies compared against another copy, an unresolved V gene accounts for under half, and the cause of the remainder is not known. The sample yields 84,000 or so clones; roughly 80% were counted once. The ten largest clonotypes hold more than 6% of the sample. Sequencing was performed on peripheral blood. The receptor source for this set is a man in his sixties or seventies with COVID-19, enrolled during active disease.

The rearrangement links TRBV5-5 to TRBJ1-5; no clear D gene. The V end was cut by 3 bases, the J end by 0 bases, with 7 bases between. Per germline, CDR1 SGHKS and CDR2 YYEKEE (reference sequence). CDR3 length equals 14 residues. CDR3 protein: CASSSGLSNQPQHF. CDR3 nucleotides: TGTGCCAGCAGCTCGGGTCTTAGCAATCAGCCCCAGCATTTT.

The CDR3 bases are TGTGCCAGCAGTACAGGTAGCGGGGGGACAGATACGCAGTATTTT. Translated, it gives CASSTGSGGTDTQYF. The chain has TRBV7-3 and TRBJ2-3; 10 bases line up with TRBD2. The germline CDR1 and CDR2 sequences are SGHTA and FQGTGA. V dropped 6 bases and J dropped 3; count of bases not matched to a gene: 6. This CDR3 has 15 amino acids.

The V gene is TRBV30, the J gene TRBJ2-5; 7 bases are a match to TRBD2. The V gene's germline CDR1 is GTSNPN and CDR2 SVGIG (reference sequence). V shed 0 bases, J shed 4 bases, and the junction held 14 bases outside the gene matches. The CDR3 is made up of 17 amino acids. For the CDR3, the DNA is TGTGCCTGGAGTGTACACCCGAGCGGGAAGGTGGGAGAGACCCAGTACTTC. Amino acid sequence: CAWSVHPSGKVGETQYF.

This clone was found a few times. The J gene is TRBJ2-7, the V gene TRBV7-2; 9 bases are shared with TRBD2. The V segment lost 0 bases and the J segment 4 bases; nucleotides outside the gene matches: 1. Germline V gives CDR1 SGHTA, CDR2 FQGNSA. The CDR3 has 14 residues. This CDR3 is CASSLAAGGYEQYF. The CDR3 nucleotides are TGTGCCAGCAGCTTAGCAGCGGGGGGTTACGAGCAGTACTTC. The whole variable domain, remainder taken from reference TRBV7-2 and TRBJ2-7, is GAGVSQSPSNKVTEKGKDVELRCDPISGHTALYWYRQSLGQGLEFLIYFQGNSAPDKSGLPSDRFSAERTGGSVSTLTIQRTQQEDSAVYLCASSLAAGGYEQYFGPGTRLTVT.

This rearrangement joins TRBV7-8 to TRBJ2-1; 7 bases agree with TRBD2. This CDR3 has 15 residues. V lost 7 bases to trimming and J lost 3 bases; unmatched junction nucleotides: 9. Germline loops: CDR1 SGHVS, CDR2 FQNEAQ. CDR3 region: CASNLRDYNYNEQFF. The CDR3 DNA sequence: TGTGCCAGCAACCTCCGGGACTACAACTACAATGAGCAGTTCTTC.

This sequence joins TRBV18 and TRBJ1-2; weak D call: TRBD1 (6 bases). Germline V CDR1 and CDR2: KGHSH, LQKENI. Trimming cost V 2 bases and J 5 bases, with 21 bases left between them. There are 17 residues in the CDR3. CDR3 amino acids: CASSPNRRETGPYGYTF. The CDR3 nucleotides are TGTGCCAGCTCACCAAATCGAAGAGAAACAGGGCCATATGGCTACACCTTC. Using reference TRBV18 and TRBJ1-2 for the parts outside the CDR3, the full variable domain is NAGVMQNPRHLVRRRGQEARLRCSPMKGHSHVYWYRQLPEEGLKFMVYLQKENIIDESGMPKERFSAEFPKEGPSILRIQQVVRGDSAAYFCASSPNRRETGPYGYTFGSGTRLTVV.

The CDR3 DNA is TGTGCCAGCAGCTACCGCCAGGGGGCCCTTGGGGCTTTCTTT. Its protein product is CASSYRQGALGAFF. The V gene is TRBV27, the J gene TRBJ1-1; TRBD1 matches at 8 bases. CDR3 length: 14 residues. Germline loops: CDR1 MNHEY, CDR2 SMNVEV (reference sequence). The junction had 14 bases not matched to a gene; V was cut back by 6 bases and J by 11 bases.

J is TRBJ2-7 and V is TRBV28, with D tentatively TRBD2 (6 bases). The CDR3 is 15 residues long. Germline V lookup: CDR1 MDHEN, CDR2 SYDVKM. V gave up 2 bases and J gave up 2 bases, with 13 bases separating them. The CDR3, as DNA: TGTGCCAGCAGTTTAGTAGCGGAACCCACCTACGAGCAGTACTTC. It is translated as CASSLVAEPTYEQYF.

In its sample, this clone was seen once. V and J are TRBV7-9 and TRBJ1-2; the match to TRBD1 covers 7 bases. CDR1 and CDR2 from the germline V gene are SEHNR and FQNEAQ (reference sequence). The junction had 2 bases not matched to a gene; V was cut back by 4 bases and J by 3 bases. The CDR3 has 13 residues. This chain's CDR3 is CASSSDRDYGYTF. The CDR3 bases are TGTGCCAGCAGCTCAGACAGGGACTATGGCTACACCTTC.

This clone was counted between two and nine times. The V call is TRBV7-3, the J call TRBJ2-5, with D maybe TRBD1 (6 bases). Germline assignment: CDR1 SGHTA and CDR2 FQGTGA. Trimming pared 2 bases from V and 1 base from J, leaving 11 bases between. This CDR3 region has 15 residues. In nucleotides, the CDR3 is TGTGCCAGCAGCTTAGGTCGGACAGTCCAAGAGACCCAGTACTTC. This codes for CASSLGRTVQETQYF.

V usage is TRBV21-1 and J usage is TRBJ2-5; the table's D gene call, TRBD2, was not cross checked with the DNA. TRBV21-1 is a recognized pseudogene. The CDR3 consists of 16 residues. The CDR3 loop is CASSTPGHPGGETQYF. Here the CDR3 DNA reads TGTGCCAGCAGCACACCCGGACACCCCGGGGGAGAGACCCAGTACTTC.

The V gene is TRBV29-1, the J gene TRBJ1-2, with 9 bases lining up with TRBD1. CDR3 size: 12 residues. V lost 7 bases to trimming and J lost 6 bases; unmatched junction nucleotides: 6. The germline gives CDR1 SQVTM, CDR2 ANQGSEA. The DNA for the CDR3 is TGCAGCGGACGGGACAGGGACCATGGCTACACCTTC. It encodes CSGRDRDHGYTF.

This rearrangement joins TRBV10-2 to TRBJ2-5; D call uncertain. This CDR3 comprises 14 residues. In germline, CDR1 is WSHSY, CDR2 SAAADI. Trimming removed 7 bases at V and 4 bases at J, with 16 bases between. The CDR3 loop reads CASTPRSGRETQYF. CDR3 DNA: TGCGCCAGCACCCCCAGAAGTGGTCGAGAGACCCAGTACTTC.

This clone turned up a few times. The same CDR3 also results from other DNA sequences found in this sample. This chain joins TRBV6-1 and TRBJ2-5, with D perhaps matching TRBD1 (5 bases). The V gene's germline CDR1 is MNHNS and CDR2 SASEGT. Trimming left V 2 bases short and J 2 bases short, with 9 bases between. The CDR3 is 14 residues long. The CDR3 spells CASSELGAQETQYF. CDR3 nucleotide sequence: TGTGCCAGCAGTGAACTTGGGGCTCAAGAGACCCAGTACTTC.

The CDR3 nucleotides are TGTGCCACCAGTGACACAGGGGGCGAAGAGACCCAGTACTTC. Amino acids: CATSDTGGEETQYF. The chain uses TRBV24-1 and TRBJ2-5, with 9 nucleotides matching TRBD1. CDR1 and CDR2 (germline): KGHDR, SFDVKD. Trimming took 4 bases from V and 3 from J; bases not matched to a gene: 2. The CDR3 is 14 amino acids.

The chain uses TRBV3-1 (or the pseudogene TRBV3-2) and TRBJ1-2, with 8 nucleotides matching TRBD1. After removal of 10 bases from V and 8 bases from J, the junction contained 9 bases not matched to a gene. CDR1 and CDR2 (germline): LGHDT, YNNKEL (reference sequence). CDR3 length equals 12 residues. The CDR3 reads CATSDREGGYTF. The CDR3 region has the DNA TGTGCCACCTCGGACAGGGAAGGAGGCTACACCTTC.

The chain employs TRBV12-3 or TRBV12-4 and TRBJ1-1; D is ambiguous. The CDR3 is made up of 13 amino acids. Trimming left V 3 bases short and J 1 base short, with 6 bases between. CDR3 region: CASSFYPNTEAFF. The CDR3 DNA sequence: TGTGCCAGCAGTTTTTATCCGAACACTGAAGCTTTCTTT.

The chain links TRBV7-2 to TRBJ2-3; D call uncertain. The CDR3 loop spans 13 amino acids. Germline V gives CDR1 SGHTA, CDR2 FQGNSA. Trimming took 5 bases from V and 6 from J, leaving 12 bases between them. The CDR3 sequence is CASSPTPADTQYF. The CDR3, as DNA: TGTGCCAGCAGCCCAACTCCCGCGGATACGCAGTATTTT.

The chain couples TRBV27 to TRBJ1-5, with D unclear. V lost 4 bases and J 10 bases, leaving 14 bases between the germline ends. CDR1 is MNHEY and CDR2 is SMNVEV in the germline V gene (reference sequence). The CDR3 covers 13 residues. The CDR3 reads CASSSISSGPQHF. The CDR3 nucleotides are TGTGCCAGCAGTTCCATTTCGAGCGGACCCCAGCATTTT.

The chain employs TRBV5-4 and TRBJ2-2, with 11 bases lining up with TRBD2. Losses at the gene ends were 4 bases for V and 5 bases for J; bases not matched to a gene: 4. CDR3 length equals 15 residues. From germline, CDR1 is SGHNT and CDR2 YYREEE (reference sequence). CDR3 nucleotides: TGTGCCAGCAGCATAGCGGGGGGGCAAACCGGGGAGCTGTTTTTT. This translates into CASSIAGGQTGELFF.

The gene calls are TRBV19 and TRBJ1-5, with TRBD1 matching over 9 bases. The CDR3 length is 14 residues. The V segment lost 4 bases and the J segment 3 bases; nucleotides outside the gene matches: 1. Germline loops: CDR1 LNHDA, CDR2 SQIVND (reference sequence). In DNA, the CDR3 is TGTGCCAGTAGTAGGACAGGGGACAATCAGCCCCAGCATTTT. Translating it yields CASSRTGDNQPQHF.

J is TRBJ1-1 and V is TRBV28, with 10 bases lining up with TRBD1. The CDR3 consists of 12 residues. Trimming took 8 bases from V and 10 from J; bases not matched to a gene: 7. Germline CDR1 reads MDHEN; CDR2 reads SYDVKM. The CDR3 DNA reads as TGTGCCAGCTTCCGGGACAGGGGCGTAGCTTTCTTT. Translation gives CASFRDRGVAFF.

The rearrangement uses TRBV6-2 or TRBV6-3 and TRBJ2-7; D possibly corresponds to TRBD1 (5 bases). The CDR3 totals 14 residues. Trimming stripped 2 bases from V and 4 bases from J, with 12 bases between. CDR1 and CDR2 from the germline V gene are MNHEY and SVGEGT. The CDR3 loop reads CASSYGAASYEQYF. CDR3 bases: TGTGCCAGCAGTTACGGGGCAGCCTCATACGAGCAGTACTTC.

This chain links TRBV6-5 with TRBJ2-5, with TRBD1 identical over 9 bases. The CDR3 runs to 16 residues. Germline CDR1 is MNHEY and CDR2 is SVGAGI. The V and J ends lost 2 bases and 5 bases, in that order; junction bases with no gene match: 9. The CDR3 region is CASSYGTGSLGETQYF. As DNA, the CDR3 is TGTGCCAGCAGTTACGGGACAGGGAGTTTAGGGGAGACCCAGTACTTC.

The chain joins TRBV9 to TRBJ1-3, with a tentative D call TRBD1 (6 bases). V lost 0 bases, J lost 0 bases, and 10 bases lay in between. The CDR3 runs 16 residues. Per the germline V gene, CDR1 is SGDLS and CDR2 is YYNGEE. The DNA of the CDR3 is TGTGCCAGCAGCGTAGTAGGGGGAAGCTCTGGAAACACCATATATTTT. Its translation: CASSVVGGSSGNTIYF.

V and J are TRBV28 and TRBJ1-6; 8 nucleotides match TRBD1. Germline values: CDR1 MDHEN, CDR2 SYDVKM. V was clipped by 5 bases and J by 6 bases; unmatched bases: 3. This CDR3 is built from 14 residues. The CDR3 is CASSPGGSNSPLHF. For the CDR3, the DNA is TGTGCCAGCAGTCCAGGGGGCTCTAATTCACCCCTCCACTTT.

The chain joins TRBV11-2 to TRBJ2-1; 8 nucleotides match TRBD1. The germline V gene encodes CDR1 SGHAT and CDR2 FQNNGV. Trimming at V came to 1 base and at J to 3 bases, leaving 8 bases not matched to a gene. The CDR3 has 17 amino acids. DNA for the CDR3: TGTGCCAGCAGCTTAGTCGGTCTTGGACAGGGCTACAATGAGCAGTTCTTC. Its translation: CASSLVGLGQGYNEQFF.